Shown below are 14 T cell receptor beta chains from a single sample sequenced in a study of OX40 agonist ivuxolimab in advanced cancers. Assay: immunoSEQ multiplex PCR; the TCRdb copy retains only in-frame clones and omits some. The sample includes about 82,000 clones, approximately 82% of them seen just once. Sequenced here: CD4+ or CD8+ T cells sorted from blood, sampled in a trial of the OX40 agonist ivuxolimab. The receptors were gathered from an adult with an advanced solid tumor such as melanoma, head and neck, liver or kidney cancer.

The chain employs TRBV7-9 and TRBJ2-7, with TRBD2 as a possible D gene (6 bases). Trimming took 0 bases from V and 1 from J, leaving 7 bases between them. Germline CDR1 SEHNR, CDR2 FQNEAQ (reference sequence). The CDR3 consists of 14 residues. DNA of the CDR3: TGTGCCAGCAGCTTAGCGCGGGGTTCCTACGAGCAGTACTTC. Protein sequence: CASSLARGSYEQYF.

The V gene is TRBV5-4, the J gene TRBJ2-5, with D maybe TRBD2 (7 bases). CDR3 length: 15 amino acids. V shed 5 bases and J shed 1 base, with 15 bases lying between them. Germline V gene data show CDR1 as SGHNT and CDR2 as YYREEE (reference sequence). This chain's CDR3 is CASSLPRGAQETQYF. Here the CDR3 DNA reads TGTGCCAGCAGTTTACCTCGGGGGGCCCAAGAGACCCAGTACTTC. Combining the CDR3 with reference TRBV5-4 and TRBJ2-5 gives the whole variable domain ETGVTQSPTHLIKTRGQQVTLRCSSQSGHNTVSWYQQALGQGPQFIFQYYREEENGRGNFPPRFSGLQFPNYSSELNVNALELDDSALYLCASSLPRGAQETQYFGPGTRLLVL.

The chain has TRBV4-2 and TRBJ1-1; perhaps TRBD1 as D (6 bases). CDR1 and CDR2 (germline): LGHNA, YNFKEQ. The CDR3 contains 14 residues. With 2 bases removed from V and 5 bases from J, the gap between germline ends came to 12 bases. CDR3 amino acids: CASSQPTGGTEAFF. In DNA, the CDR3 is TGTGCCAGCAGCCAACCGACAGGTGGGACTGAAGCTTTCTTT.

The V call is TRBV7-2, the J call TRBJ2-1; no definite D call. The CDR3 has 17 residues. The V gene lost 4 bases and the J gene lost 6 bases, with 22 bases spanning the gap. Per the germline V gene, CDR1 is SGHTA and CDR2 is FQGNSA. The CDR3 loop is CASSSGRTLHLGNEQFF. The CDR3 nucleotides are TGTGCCAGCAGCTCTGGACGGACCCTCCACTTAGGCAATGAGCAGTTCTTC. Full variable domain (outside the CDR3, taken from reference TRBV7-2 and TRBJ2-1): GAGVSQSPSNKVTEKGKDVELRCDPISGHTALYWYRQSLGQGLEFLIYFQGNSAPDKSGLPSDRFSAERTGGSVSTLTIQRTQQEDSAVYLCASSSGRTLHLGNEQFFGPGTRLTVL.

The chain combines TRBV5-6 with TRBJ2-3, with D tentatively TRBD1 (6 bases). Germline V CDR1 and CDR2: SGHDT, YYEEEE. The germline V and J ends were trimmed by 4 bases and 2 bases, with 11 bases remaining between them. The CDR3 runs 14 residues. This CDR3 is CASSGGQFTDTQYF. The CDR3, as DNA: TGTGCCAGCAGCGGAGGACAGTTCACAGATACGCAGTATTTT.

Here the CDR3 reads CASGKIDTSQDTQYF. The CDR3 DNA follows: TGTGCCAGCGGTAAAATAGACACATCACAAGATACGCAGTATTTT. The chain joins TRBV25-1 to TRBJ2-3; no clear D. Germline V gene lookup returns CDR1 MGHDK and CDR2 SYGVNS. The V end lost 8 bases, the J end lost 5 bases, and 20 bases lay between the germline ends. This CDR3 region has 15 residues.

V is TRBV5-1 and J is TRBJ2-5; TRBD1 matches at 10 bases. Unmatched junction bases numbered 5, after V lost 0 bases and J lost 6 bases. The CDR3 contains 15 residues. Per germline, CDR1 SGHRS and CDR2 YFSETQ. The CDR3 nucleotides read TGCGCCAGCAGCTTGGCTCCGGGACAGGGGAAGACCCAGTACTTC. This translates into CASSLAPGQGKTQYF.

The J gene is TRBJ1-5, the V gene TRBV5-1; 7 nucleotides agree with TRBD1. J lost 5 bases, V lost 0 bases, and 5 bases had no gene match. Germline V gene lookup returns CDR1 SGHRS and CDR2 YFSETQ. This CDR3 spans 15 amino acids. The CDR3 region has the DNA TGCGCCAGCAGCTTGGAGGGGGCGATGGATCAGCCCCAGCATTTT. The encoded protein is CASSLEGAMDQPQHF.

V and J are TRBV27 and TRBJ2-7; D perhaps matches TRBD2 (7 bases). The V end lost 4 bases, the J end lost 4 bases, and 14 bases lay between the germline ends. Germline V lookup: CDR1 MNHEY, CDR2 SMNVEV (reference sequence). This CDR3 has 14 amino acids. The CDR3 sequence is CASSSLQGGYEQYF. For the CDR3, the DNA is TGTGCCAGCAGTTCCCTACAGGGAGGGTACGAGCAGTACTTC.

The V gene is TRBV7-2, the J gene TRBJ1-6; a weak D match, TRBD1 (5 bases). Germline assignment: CDR1 SGHTA and CDR2 FQGNSA. The CDR3 sequence is 15 residues long. With 5 bases removed from V and 7 bases from J, the gap between germline ends came to 15 bases. CDR3: CASSIGSGQNSPLHF. The CDR3 nucleotides read TGTGCCAGCAGCATAGGTTCGGGGCAGAATTCACCCCTCCACTTT.

CDR3 residues: CASSLERGTVAGELFF. CDR3 sequence (DNA): TGTGCCAGCAGCTTAGAAAGGGGGACGGTCGCCGGGGAGCTGTTTTTT. The chain combines TRBV7-7 with TRBJ2-2; D possibly corresponds to TRBD1 (6 bases). Germline V gene sequence: CDR1 SSHAT, CDR2 FNYEAQ (reference sequence). V was clipped by 1 base and J by 6 bases, with 15 bases between them. The CDR3 is made up of 16 amino acids.

The rearrangement uses TRBV13 and TRBJ1-5, with 9 positions matching TRBD1. The CDR3 runs to 14 residues. With V trimmed by 0 bases and J by 9 bases, 3 bases remained unmatched. In germline, CDR1 is PRHDT, CDR2 FYEKMQ (reference sequence). CDR3 residues: CASSLGTGGRPQHF. CDR3 DNA sequence: TGTGCCAGCAGCTTAGGGACAGGGGGAAGGCCCCAGCATTTT.

V usage is TRBV6-5 and J usage is TRBJ2-5; 7 nucleotides align to TRBD1. Gene TRBJ2-7 matches the end of the DNA better, so the J call may be wrong. The germline CDR1 and CDR2 sequences are MNHEY and SVGAGI. The CDR3 loop spans 14 amino acids. CDR3 sequence (DNA): TGTGCCAGCAGTCCCGGGACAGTAAGCTACGAGCAGTACTTC. The encoded protein is CASSPGTVSYEQYF.

This sequence joins TRBV9 and TRBJ1-1, with D tentatively TRBD1 (6 bases). CDR3 length: 16 residues. V dropped 4 bases and J dropped 2 bases, with 18 bases sitting between them. Germline V gene sequence: CDR1 SGDLS, CDR2 YYNGEE. CDR3 coding DNA: TGTGCCAGCAGCCCCTCCGACAGGCCCACCAACACTGAAGCTTTCTTT. Translating gives CASSPSDRPTNTEAFF.